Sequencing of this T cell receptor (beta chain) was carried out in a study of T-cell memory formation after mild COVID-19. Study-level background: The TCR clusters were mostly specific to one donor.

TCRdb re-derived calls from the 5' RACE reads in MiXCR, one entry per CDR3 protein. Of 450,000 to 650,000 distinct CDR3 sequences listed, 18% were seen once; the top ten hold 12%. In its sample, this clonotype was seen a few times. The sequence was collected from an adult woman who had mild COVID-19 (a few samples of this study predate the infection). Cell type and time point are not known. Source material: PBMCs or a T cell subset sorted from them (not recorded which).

The DNA for the CDR3 is TGCGCCAGCAGCTTGTCCCCCCCTCCTTTCCCCTACGAGCAGTACTTC. Translating it yields CASSLSPPPFPYEQYF. The chain uses TRBV4-1 and TRBJ2-7, with D uncertain. The CDR3 length is 16 residues. CDR1 MGHRA and CDR2 YSYEKL come from the germline V gene. Trimming removed 5 bases from V and 2 bases from J, with 19 bases in between.